Below are 21 T cell receptor beta chains sequenced from a single sample in a study of blood T cell repertoires in COVID-19. Profiling relied on immunoSEQ multiplex PCR, and the TCRdb table lists in-frame clones only, not all of them. This repertoire shows 110,000 or so clones, approximately 80% found once; its top ten account for roughly 14%. What was sequenced was peripheral blood. Receptors originate from a woman at least 80 years old with acute or convalescent COVID-19.

The chain carries TRBV29-1 and TRBJ2-2; D is undetermined. The germline V gene encodes CDR1 SQVTM and CDR2 ANQGSEA. With 4 bases removed from V and 0 bases from J, the gap between germline ends came to 9 bases. The CDR3 contains 14 residues. The CDR3 here is CSVASAANTGELFF. The CDR3 nucleotides read TGCAGCGTTGCAAGCGCCGCGAACACCGGGGAGCTGTTTTTT.

This chain joins TRBV24-1 and TRBJ1-2; 7 bases fit TRBD1. CDR1 and CDR2 (germline): KGHDR, SFDVKD. There are 14 residues in the CDR3. V shed 3 bases and J 5 bases; nucleotides not matched to a gene: 5. The CDR3 sequence: CATSDPGQQYGYTF. The CDR3 DNA reads as TGTGCCACCAGTGATCCGGGACAGCAATATGGCTACACCTTC.

The genes are TRBV7-9 and TRBJ2-3; 12 nucleotides agree with TRBD2. Unmatched junction bases numbered 5, after V lost 6 bases and J lost 7 bases. The CDR3 runs to 14 residues. Germline lookup yields CDR1 SEHNR and CDR2 FQNEAQ (reference sequence). CDR3 in amino acids: CASRLAGGWNTQYF. CDR3 coding DNA: TGTGCCAGCAGGCTAGCGGGAGGGTGGAATACGCAGTATTTT. The variable domain in full, completed from reference TRBV7-9 and TRBJ2-3, reads DTGVSQNPRHKITKRGQNVTFRCDPISEHNRLYWYRQTLGQGPEFLTYFQNEAQLEKSRLLSDRFSAERPKGSFSTLEIQRTEQGDSAMYLCASRLAGGWNTQYFGPGTRLTVL.

The rearrangement links TRBV29-1 to TRBJ2-5; 13 nucleotides match TRBD2. The J segment lost 5 bases and the V segment lost 6 bases, leaving 9 bases of the junction unmatched. CDR3 length: 15 residues. CDR1 and CDR2 (germline): SQVTM, ANQGSEA. This CDR3 reads CSVGGLAGAVETQYF. The CDR3, as DNA: TGCAGCGTGGGAGGACTAGCGGGAGCGGTTGAGACCCAGTACTTC. Looking up the rest from reference TRBV29-1 and TRBJ2-5 gives the full variable domain: SAVISQKPSRDICQRGTSLTIQCQVDSQVTMMFWYRQQPGQSLTLIATANQGSEATYESGFVIDKFPISRPNLTFSTLTVSNMSPEDSSIYLCSVGGLAGAVETQYFGPGTRLLVL.

This chain uses TRBV7-2 with TRBJ2-7; 8 nucleotides align to TRBD2. Germline V CDR1 and CDR2: SGHTA, FQGNSA. The ends lost 5 bases at V and 0 bases at J; junction bases unmatched: 9. The CDR3 extends over 16 amino acids. The chain's CDR3 is CASSPGVTSGSYEQYV. In nucleotides, the CDR3 is TGTGCCAGCAGCCCGGGGGTCACTAGCGGCTCCTACGAGCAGTACGTC.

The chain combines TRBV12-3 or TRBV12-4 with TRBJ2-7; a possible D gene is TRBD2 (5 bases). Trimming pared 4 bases from V and 2 bases from J, leaving 9 bases between. The CDR3 is 13 amino acids. The CDR3, as DNA: TGTGCCAGCAGTTACGGGAACACCTACGAGCAGTACGTC. Translated, it gives CASSYGNTYEQYV.

This clone was observed a few times. The V gene is TRBV3-1 (or the pseudogene TRBV3-2), the J gene TRBJ1-5; D gene ambiguous. The CDR3 runs to 19 residues. V was trimmed by 7 bases and J by 3 bases, leaving 28 bases between them. The germline V gene has CDR1 LGHDT and CDR2 YNNKEL (reference sequence). CDR3 sequence (DNA): TGTGCCAGCACCCCCAGCCAGGAAAACGGGCCGCGGGACAATCAGCCCCAGCATTTT. It yields the protein CASTPSQENGPRDNQPQHF.

The chain links TRBV28 to TRBJ2-7, with TRBD1 matching over 7 bases. From germline, CDR1 is MDHEN and CDR2 SYDVKM. The CDR3 contains 13 residues. The J segment lost 6 bases and the V segment lost 6 bases, leaving 8 bases of the junction unmatched. CDR3 DNA sequence: TGTGCCAGCAGCCAGACAGGGCTCTTCGAGCAGTACTTC. Protein: CASSQTGLFEQYF.

The chain links TRBV6-6 to TRBJ2-2; D is unclear. CDR1 is MNHNY, CDR2 SVGAGI, per germline (reference sequence). CDR3 length: 13 amino acids. Trimming pared 4 bases from V and 0 bases from J, leaving 3 bases between. The CDR3 loop reads CASSSSNTGELFF. As DNA, the CDR3 is TGTGCCAGCAGTTCCTCGAACACCGGGGAGCTGTTTTTT.

This chain connects TRBV29-1 to TRBJ2-3; D is undetermined. CDR1 is SQVTM, CDR2 ANQGSEA, per germline. V was shortened by 3 bases and J by 3 bases, with 10 bases between the two germline ends. The CDR3 is 13 amino acids. DNA of the CDR3: TGCAGCGTTGAGCGGTTCGCGACAGATACGCAGTATTTT. Translation: CSVERFATDTQYF.

V gene TRBV5-1 combines with J gene TRBJ2-1; 11 bases line up with TRBD2. V shed 0 bases and J 7 bases; nucleotides not matched to a gene: 6. Germline CDR1 is SGHRS and CDR2 is YFSETQ. The CDR3 runs 16 residues. The CDR3 sequence: CASSLAVVAGGNEQFF. CDR3 nucleotides: TGCGCCAGCAGCTTGGCCGTGGTAGCGGGAGGGAATGAGCAGTTCTTC.

In this sample, this clone turned up a few times. This chain links TRBV25-1 with TRBJ2-1; D unclear. The V gene lost 6 bases and the J gene lost 0 bases, with 3 bases spanning the gap. The CDR3 has 12 residues. The germline V gene has CDR1 MGHDK and CDR2 SYGVNS. CDR3 DNA: TGTGCCAGCAGCAACTCCTACAATGAGCAGTTCTTC. This encodes CASSNSYNEQFF.

Here the CDR3 reads CASSFTGTGRDTTF. The CDR3 DNA reads as TGTGCCAGCAGCTTCACCGGGACAGGGAGGGATACCACCTTC. The chain combines TRBV5-4 with TRBJ1-2; 9 bases are shared with TRBD1. The CDR3 covers 14 residues. The V segment lost 2 bases and the J segment 13 bases; nucleotides outside the gene matches: 12. Germline V gene lookup returns CDR1 SGHNT and CDR2 YYREEE (reference sequence).

CDR3 amino acids: CASSLTGTQYF. In nucleotides, the CDR3 is TGTGCCAGCAGCTTGACGGGTACGCAGTATTTT. V and J are TRBV5-6 and TRBJ2-3; D call uncertain. Germline assignment: CDR1 SGHDT and CDR2 YYEEEE. Trimming removed 1 base at V and 8 bases at J, with 5 bases between. This CDR3 has 11 residues.

J is TRBJ1-1 and V is TRBV11-2; a weak D match, TRBD1 (5 bases). Per the germline V gene, CDR1 is SGHAT and CDR2 is FQNNGV. The CDR3 contains 17 residues. The V end lost 2 bases, the J end lost 3 bases, and 19 bases lay between the germline ends. The CDR3 coding sequence is TGTGCCAGCAGCTTATATCCTTCCAGGGCGGGGGACACTGAAGCTTTCTTT. It codes for CASSLYPSRAGDTEAFF.

The J gene is TRBJ1-1, the V gene TRBV10-3; a possible D gene is TRBD1 (6 bases). This CDR3 region has 15 residues. Deletions cut 10 bases from V and 0 bases from J, with 18 bases between. Germline assignment: CDR1 ENHRY and CDR2 SYGVKD. Here the CDR3 DNA reads TGTGCCACCGGGACATCCCTTCGCCTGAACACTGAAGCTTTCTTT. It translates to CATGTSLRLNTEAFF.

This clone was seen a few times. The chain links TRBV18 to TRBJ1-2; D call uncertain. V lost 0 bases and J lost 3, with 11 bases in between. This CDR3 has 15 residues. The germline V gene has CDR1 KGHSH and CDR2 LQKENI. The CDR3 region is CASSPPSLSDYGYTF. For the CDR3, the DNA is TGTGCCAGCTCACCACCGTCCCTTTCCGACTATGGCTACACCTTC.

The chain joins TRBV28 to TRBJ1-2; D may be TRBD1 (6 bases). The CDR3 runs 14 residues. CDR1 is MDHEN and CDR2 is SYDVKM in the germline V gene. Trimming took off 3 bases at V and 4 bases at J, with 12 bases between the two ends. The CDR3 loop reads CASSFGGRGYGYTF. In DNA form, the CDR3 reads TGTGCCAGCAGTTTCGGGGGGCGAGGCTATGGCTACACCTTC.

There are a few counts of this clone. The rearrangement joins TRBV2 to TRBJ1-5, with a possible D match to TRBD1 (5 bases). The CDR3 has 14 amino acids. V shed 0 bases and J shed 2 bases, with 5 bases lying between them. From germline, CDR1 is SNHLY and CDR2 FYNNEI. The CDR3 region has the DNA TGTGCCAGCAGTGAAGCCAGGGGCAATCAGCCCCAGCATTTT. Protein sequence: CASSEARGNQPQHF.

The chain recombines TRBV19 with TRBJ2-1; D may be TRBD2 (6 bases). Germline CDR1 LNHDA, CDR2 SQIVND (reference sequence). The CDR3 covers 16 residues. V lost 5 bases to trimming and J lost 2 bases, with 16 bases between them. The CDR3 here is CASSRPTRGTYNEQFF. The DNA for the CDR3 is TGTGCCAGTAGTCGCCCGACTAGGGGAACCTACAATGAGCAGTTCTTC.

The DNA for the CDR3 is TGTGCCAGCAGCGTAGGAGGACAGGGATTTGCTTTCTTT. The encoded protein is CASSVGGQGFAFF. The rearrangement joins TRBV9 to TRBJ1-1; 8 bases match TRBD1. V trimming: 0 bases; J trimming: 11 bases; junction bases outside the gene matches: 6. Germline loops: CDR1 SGDLS, CDR2 YYNGEE. CDR3 length: 13 amino acids. Based on the CDR3 plus reference TRBV9 and TRBJ1-1, the full variable domain is DSGVTQTPKHLITATGQRVTLRCSPRSGDLSVYWYQQSLDQGLQFLIQYYNGEERAKGNILERFSAQQFPDLHSELNLSSLELGDSALYFCASSVGGQGFAFFGQGTRLTVV.